What follows describes a single T cell receptor (beta chain). What it binds is not known. This entry is derived from a study of T cell clonotyping in hematopoietic cell transplantation. Study-wide findings and caveats: CD4 and CD8 repertoire contributions could not be separated without sorting. Pathologically expanded recipient clonotypes increased progressively from day 30 to day 180 as diversity fell.

Blood collection times were about day -28 and days 30, 100, 180 posttransplant. From germline, CDR1 is SNHLY and CDR2 FYNNEI. This CDR3 comprises 17 residues. V dropped 8 bases and J dropped 2 bases, with 22 bases sitting between them. Libraries were prepared by immunoSEQ multiplex PCR; TCRdb keeps only in-frame clonotypes and omits some of them. The table lists 10,000 to 15,000 clones, about 80% of them singletons. This clonotype originated in a female patient between 40 and 50 years old who had an allogeneic stem cell transplant from a related donor, so T cells may come from the graft donor. Some clones in this sample may be carry-over from other donors' samples. This rearrangement joins TRBV2 to TRBJ1-5, with D tentatively TRBD1 (5 bases). The source material was PBMCs, sampled 100 days after allogeneic stem cell transplant. The CDR3 here is CASGGGGRAHRNQPQHF. CDR3 DNA: TGTGCCAGCGGTGGAGGTGGCAGGGCCCATCGCAATCAGCCCCAGCATTTT.